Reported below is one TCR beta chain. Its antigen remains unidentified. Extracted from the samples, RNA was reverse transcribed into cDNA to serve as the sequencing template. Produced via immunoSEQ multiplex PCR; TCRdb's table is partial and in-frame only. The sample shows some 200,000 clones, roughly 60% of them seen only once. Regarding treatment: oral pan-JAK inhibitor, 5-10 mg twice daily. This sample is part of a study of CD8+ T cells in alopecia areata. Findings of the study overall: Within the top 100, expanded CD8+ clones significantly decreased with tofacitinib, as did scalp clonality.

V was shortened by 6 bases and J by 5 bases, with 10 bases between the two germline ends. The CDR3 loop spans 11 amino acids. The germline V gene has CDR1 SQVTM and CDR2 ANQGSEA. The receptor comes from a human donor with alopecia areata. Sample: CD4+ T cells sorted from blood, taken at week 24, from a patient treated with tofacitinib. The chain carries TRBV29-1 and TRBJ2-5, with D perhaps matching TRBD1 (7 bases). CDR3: CSVQGGETQYF. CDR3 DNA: TGCAGCGTGCAGGGGGGCGAGACCCAGTACTTC. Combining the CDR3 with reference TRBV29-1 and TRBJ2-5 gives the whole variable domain SAVISQKPSRDICQRGTSLTIQCQVDSQVTMMFWYRQQPGQSLTLIATANQGSEATYESGFVIDKFPISRPNLTFSTLTVSNMSPEDSSIYLCSVQGGETQYFGPGTRLLVL.